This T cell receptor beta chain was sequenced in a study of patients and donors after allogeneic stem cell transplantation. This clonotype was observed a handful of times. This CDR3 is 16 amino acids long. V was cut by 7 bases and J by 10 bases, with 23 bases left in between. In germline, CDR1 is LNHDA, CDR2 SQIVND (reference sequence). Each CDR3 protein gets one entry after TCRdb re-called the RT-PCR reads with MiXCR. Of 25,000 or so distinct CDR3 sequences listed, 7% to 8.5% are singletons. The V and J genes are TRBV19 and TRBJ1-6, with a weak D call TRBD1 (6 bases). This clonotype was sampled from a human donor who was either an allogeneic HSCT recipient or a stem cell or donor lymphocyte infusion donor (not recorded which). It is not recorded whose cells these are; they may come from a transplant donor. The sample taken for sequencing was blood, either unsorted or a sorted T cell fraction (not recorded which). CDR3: CASTGQRGGGRSPLHF. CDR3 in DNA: TGTGCCAGTACCGGTCAACGTGGAGGGGGTAGATCACCCCTCCACTTT.